A selection of T cell receptor beta chains follows, all from one sample in a study of response to subunit inactivated influenza vaccine. Using its own MiXCR run on the RT-PCR reads, TCRdb lists one record per CDR3 protein. The sample gives roughly 760,000 distinct CDR3 sequences, less than 25% of which show up once; 9.5% to 13% is in the top ten. The input for sequencing was PBMCs from blood, taken around 5 days after vaccination. The receptors stem from a middle-aged man who received an inactivated influenza vaccine. Each CDR3 is given with its conserved first and last residue. Each record gives: J gene, clone size, V gene, D gene, CDR3 protein, CDR3 DNA. D genes are given only for firm matches. Part of the rows lack a size; the others show once, few, many or a class for expanded clones.

>TRBJ1-4|NA|TRBV12-3/TRBV12-4|TRBD1
CASRLTGGNEKLFF
TGTGCCAGCAGGCTTACAGGGGGGAATGAAAAACTGTTTTTT
>TRBJ2-7|few|TRBV5-1|NA
CASSSYIQTGLYEQYF
TGCGCCAGCAGCTCATACATCCAGACTGGGCTCTACGAGCAGTACTTC
>TRBJ1-2|few|TRBV5-1|NA
CASSLLGGAGYGYTF
TGCGCCAGCAGCCTCCTCGGAGGGGCCGGATATGGCTACACCTTC
>TRBJ2-3|NA|TRBV7-3|NA
CASSDTGHPSDTQYF
TGTGCCAGCAGCGATACGGGGCATCCGTCAGATACGCAGTATTTT
>TRBJ1-1|NA|TRBV5-1|NA
CASSSGSINTEAFF
TGCGCCAGCAGCTCCGGGTCGATCAACACTGAAGCTTTCTTT
>TRBJ2-7|few|TRBV10-3|TRBD2
CAISEFHGVNGGYEQYF
TGTGCCATCAGTGAGTTTCACGGTGTAAACGGGGGGTACGAGCAGTACTTC
>TRBJ2-5|NA|TRBV11-2|NA
CASSGDIQETQYF
TGTGCCAGCAGCGGGGACATACAAGAGACCCAGTACTTC
>TRBJ2-2|NA|TRBV5-6|TRBD1
CASSRPGQGSTGELFF
TGTGCCAGCAGCCGTCCGGGACAGGGTTCCACCGGGGAGCTGTTTTTT
>TRBJ2-2|few|TRBV28|NA
CASSPESGELFF
TGTGCCAGCAGTCCGGAGTCCGGGGAGCTGTTTTTT
>TRBJ2-3|NA|TRBV5-1|TRBD1
CASSWQGTGSTDTQYF
TGCGCCAGCAGCTGGCAAGGGACAGGGAGCACAGATACGCAGTATTTT
>TRBJ2-5|many|TRBV29-1|TRBD2
CSVESPSGARGTQYF
TGCAGCGTTGAATCCCCTAGCGGGGCCCGGGGGACCCAGTACTTC
>TRBJ2-2|NA|TRBV20-1|TRBD1
CSARGTGGSSGELFF
TGCAGTGCTAGAGGGACAGGGGGATCCAGCGGGGAGCTGTTTTTT
>TRBJ1-4|NA|TRBV12-3/TRBV12-4|TRBD1
CASSLRQGALEKLFF
TGTGCCAGCAGTTTAAGACAGGGGGCGCTTGAAAAACTGTTTTTT
>TRBJ2-2|once|TRBV24-1|TRBD2
CATSDLTGGTRTGELFF
TGTGCCACCAGTGATTTGACGGGAGGTACGAGGACCGGGGAGCTGTTTTTT
>TRBJ2-7|NA|TRBV6-1|TRBD1
CASSVGQELEQYF
TGTGCCAGCAGTGTCGGACAGGAGCTCGAGCAGTACTTC
>TRBJ2-7|NA|TRBV24-1|NA
CATSDPLASSYEQYF
TGTGCCACCAGTGATCCCCTAGCAAGCTCCTACGAGCAGTACTTC
>TRBJ1-1|NA|TRBV13|NA
CASSARRGSTEAFF
TGTGCCAGCAGCGCCAGGAGAGGGAGCACTGAAGCTTTCTTT
>TRBJ2-7|NA|TRBV19|NA
CASSIKQGLHEQYF
TGTGCCAGTAGTATCAAACAGGGACTCCACGAGCAGTACTTC
>TRBJ2-3|NA|TRBV20-1|NA
CSAPFQSDTQYF
TGCAGTGCCCCATTCCAGTCAGATACGCAGTATTTT